The present TCR beta chain was sequenced within a study of blood T cell repertoires in COVID-19. Study overall: From T cells, B-cell-depleted T cells, or PBMCs came the material, which was cDNA or gDNA.

V shed 5 bases and J 5 bases; nucleotides not matched to a gene: 7. The germline V gene has CDR1 SEHNR and CDR2 FQNEAQ (reference sequence). CDR3 size: 15 residues. Per the study methods: Amplification with reference gene primers provided the estimates of nucleated cell counts. Measured with immunoSEQ multiplex PCR; TCRdb has only the in-frame clones, and not every one. From that table come the V and J calls and clone size; the DNA was used to work out D and trimming. This sample has almost 200,000 clones, with more than 80% found just once. This clone was seen a handful of times. Participant ages covered about 18 to 90 years across some 25 US areas. Participants' own reports of clinical history determined their cohort assignment.

The sample taken for sequencing was PBMCs or T cells enriched from blood (not recorded which). J is TRBJ2-7 and V is TRBV7-9; 12 positions agree with TRBD1. The receptor was derived from a young woman who had recovered from COVID-19. The CDR3 DNA sequence: TGTGCCAGCAGCACCGGGACAGGGGGCTTTCACGAGCAGTACTTC. The encoded protein is CASSTGTGGFHEQYF.